Shown below are 29 T cell receptor beta chains from a single sample sequenced in a study of cytomegalovirus exposure and HLA in healthy donors. Researchers ran the PCR with 60 Vbeta and 13 Jbeta primers. The repertoire was sequenced with immunoSEQ multiplex PCR; TCRdb's copy has only in-frame clones and lacks some. The table records some 120,000 clones, 70% to 80% of them present only once. The specimen sequenced was PBMCs. The receptor set was obtained from a female donor in good health and CMV-seronegative.

In this sample, this clone turned up a few times. The chain has TRBV5-6 and TRBJ2-7; 8 nucleotides line up with TRBD1. This CDR3 is built from 14 residues. Losses at the gene ends were 2 bases for V and 2 bases for J; bases not matched to a gene: 3. Looked up from germline, CDR1 is SGHDT and CDR2 is YYEEEE. CDR3 protein: CASSFQGAPYEQYF. The CDR3 DNA reads as TGTGCCAGCAGCTTCCAGGGGGCTCCCTACGAGCAGTACTTC.

J is TRBJ2-4 and V is TRBV28; tentatively, D is TRBD1 (5 bases). The germline V gene has CDR1 MDHEN and CDR2 SYDVKM. The CDR3 has 13 residues. Deletions cut 5 bases from V and 9 bases from J, with 14 bases between. The CDR3, as DNA: TGTGCCAGCAGTGGGGCTCCTGGAACCATTCAGTACTTC. This codes for CASSGAPGTIQYF.

The chain uses TRBV14 and TRBJ2-3, with a possible D match to TRBD2 (7 bases). Per the germline V gene, CDR1 is SGHDN and CDR2 is FVKESK. The CDR3 consists of 15 residues. The germline V and J ends were trimmed by 3 bases and 0 bases, with 10 bases remaining between them. As DNA, the CDR3 is TGTGCCAGCAGCCAGCGGGGGCTTAGCACAGATACGCAGTATTTT. This gives the protein CASSQRGLSTDTQYF.

This clone was seen only once. The rearrangement joins TRBV6-1 to TRBJ2-1, with TRBD2 matching over 7 bases. This CDR3 region has 15 residues. With V trimmed by 7 bases and J by 4 bases, 10 bases remained unmatched. Germline V lookup: CDR1 MNHNS, CDR2 SASEGT. CDR3 residues: CASTSSGGPYNEQFF. In DNA form, the CDR3 reads TGTGCCAGCACCAGTTCGGGGGGTCCTTACAATGAGCAGTTCTTC.

V and J are TRBV6-6 and TRBJ2-1; 8 bases are a match to TRBD2. The CDR3 runs to 12 residues. The V and J ends lost 6 bases and 6 bases, in that order; junction bases with no gene match: 1. Germline CDR1 MNHNY, CDR2 SVGAGI (reference sequence). The DNA of the CDR3 is TGTGCCAGCAGCGGGACTAGCAATGAGCAGTTCTTC. It translates to CASSGTSNEQFF.

This rearrangement joins TRBV19 to TRBJ1-2, with 7 bases matching TRBD1. The ends lost 6 bases at V and 7 bases at J; junction bases unmatched: 2. Per the germline V gene, CDR1 is LNHDA and CDR2 is SQIVND (reference sequence). The CDR3 runs 11 residues. The CDR3 DNA is TGTGCCAGTAGCACAGGGGTTGGCTACACCTTC. It encodes CASSTGVGYTF.

V usage is TRBV5-1 and J usage is TRBJ2-5; 7 bases line up with TRBD1. The CDR3 is made up of 14 amino acids. Germline trimming cut 3 bases from V and 9 bases from J; bases unmatched to any gene: 11. Germline lookup yields CDR1 SGHRS and CDR2 YFSETQ. CDR3 loop: CASSYYRQQGAQYF. The CDR3 DNA sequence: TGCGCCAGCAGCTACTACAGGCAGCAGGGGGCCCAGTACTTC.

This chain connects TRBV6-5 to TRBJ1-2; no definite D call. The V gene's germline CDR1 is MNHEY and CDR2 SVGAGI. The CDR3 runs 12 residues. With 6 bases removed from V and 4 bases from J, the gap between germline ends came to 9 bases. The CDR3 is CASSGDTYGYTF. Written as DNA, the CDR3 is TGTGCCAGCAGCGGGGATACCTATGGCTACACCTTC.

This chain joins TRBV7-8 and TRBJ1-5; no clear D gene. With 1 base removed from V and 5 bases from J, the gap between germline ends came to 6 bases. CDR3 length equals 13 residues. Germline assignment: CDR1 SGHVS and CDR2 FQNEAQ. The CDR3 coding sequence is TGTGCCAGCAGCTTAGGGCTTGATCAGCCCCAGCATTTT. It specifies CASSLGLDQPQHF.

This rearrangement joins TRBV19 to TRBJ2-7, with 8 nucleotides matching TRBD1. The CDR3 spans 15 residues. J was trimmed by 3 bases and V by 9 bases; bases with no gene match: 13. Per germline, CDR1 LNHDA and CDR2 SQIVND (reference sequence). The CDR3 DNA sequence: TGTGCCAGCCAGGAGGCCCACAGGGGGTTCTACGAGCAGTACTTC. Protein product: CASQEAHRGFYEQYF.

The genes are TRBV7-9 and TRBJ2-1; TRBD1 agrees at 9 bases. The CDR3 is 18 amino acids. Germline V lookup: CDR1 SEHNR, CDR2 FQNEAQ (reference sequence). Trimming at V came to 5 bases and at J to 4 bases, leaving 15 bases not matched to a gene. The CDR3 nucleotides are TGTGCCAGCAGCCTGGGACAGGGAAGAATCGGGATATACAATGAGCAGTTCTTC. Protein: CASSLGQGRIGIYNEQFF.

The genes are TRBV7-2 and TRBJ1-3; D possibly corresponds to TRBD1 (6 bases). Germline CDR1 SGHTA, CDR2 FQGNSA. The germline V and J ends were trimmed by 1 base and 8 bases, with 15 bases remaining between them. The length of the CDR3 is 15 residues. As DNA, the CDR3 is TGTGCCAGCAGCTTAGAAGCAGGGGCCCAGTACACCATATATTTT. This gives the protein CASSLEAGAQYTIYF.

This clone was found once. The rearrangement uses TRBV7-2 and TRBJ2-2; 9 bases align to TRBD2. Per germline, CDR1 SGHTA and CDR2 FQGNSA. The V segment lost 3 bases and the J segment 2 bases; nucleotides outside the gene matches: 7. CDR3 length: 17 residues. Here the CDR3 reads CASSLRSTSGNTGELFF. CDR3 nucleotides: TGTGCCAGCAGCTTGAGGTCGACTAGCGGCAACACCGGGGAGCTGTTTTTT.

The rearrangement links TRBV20-1 to TRBJ2-5, with 7 positions matching TRBD2. The CDR3 length is 11 residues. Germline V gene lookup returns CDR1 DFQATT and CDR2 SNEGSKA (reference sequence). The V and J ends lost 4 bases and 5 bases, in that order; junction bases with no gene match: 1. The DNA of the CDR3 is TGCAGTGCTATGGGGGGGGAGACCCAGTACTTC. This sequence encodes CSAMGGETQYF.

V usage is TRBV29-1 and J usage is TRBJ1-2; D is perhaps TRBD1 (5 bases). This CDR3 is built from 12 residues. Germline V gives CDR1 SQVTM, CDR2 ANQGSEA. The V end lost 6 bases, the J end lost 8 bases, and 16 bases lay between the germline ends. The CDR3: CSVAMTAKGYTF. The CDR3 DNA reads TGCAGCGTCGCCATGACAGCCAAGGGCTACACCTTC.

The chain carries TRBV5-1 and TRBJ2-7; TRBD1 aligns across 8 bases. The CDR3 covers 13 residues. Germline V gene data show CDR1 as SGHRS and CDR2 as YFSETQ. V lost 4 bases to trimming and J lost 2 bases; unmatched junction nucleotides: 2. The CDR3 is CASSPDRAYEQYF. In nucleotides, the CDR3 is TGCGCCAGCAGCCCGGACAGGGCCTACGAGCAGTACTTC.

This clone was seen only a few times. V is TRBV6-5 and J is TRBJ1-2, with TRBD1 matching over 9 bases. The germline gives CDR1 MNHEY, CDR2 SVGAGI. Trimming at V came to 3 bases and at J to 8 bases, leaving 7 bases not matched to a gene. The CDR3 loop spans 14 amino acids. CDR3 sequence reads: CASSYGQGSGGYTF. The CDR3 region has the DNA TGTGCCAGCAGTTATGGACAGGGGTCTGGCGGCTACACCTTC.

In its sample, this clone was seen once. The rearrangement joins TRBV4-3 to TRBJ2-3, with 9 bases aligning to TRBD2. J lost 3 bases, V lost 1 base, and 5 bases had no gene match. From germline, CDR1 is LGHNA and CDR2 YSLEER. The CDR3 is made up of 16 amino acids. In nucleotides, the CDR3 is TGCGCCAGCAGCCAAGTCGGCGGGGGGGTAACAGATACGCAGTATTTT. Translating gives CASSQVGGGVTDTQYF.

Only a few counts were recorded for this clone. This may arise from a read error, as a much more abundant clone is one base away. Other DNA sequences within the sample encode an identical CDR3. The V and J genes are TRBV2 and TRBJ2-3; 10 nucleotides align to TRBD2. Germline lookup yields CDR1 SNHLY and CDR2 FYNNEI. V shed 3 bases and J 1 base; nucleotides not matched to a gene: 1. This CDR3 is 15 amino acids long. CDR3 region: CASSDTSGGTDTQYF. The DNA of the CDR3 is TGTGCCAGCAGTGACACTAGCGGGGGCACAGATACGCAGTATTTT.

This chain uses TRBV30 with TRBJ2-5, with 11 nucleotides matching TRBD2. Losses at the gene ends were 1 base for V and 4 bases for J; bases not matched to a gene: 17. The length of the CDR3 is 19 residues. Germline loops: CDR1 GTSNPN, CDR2 SVGIG (reference sequence). CDR3 nucleotide sequence: TGTGCCTGGAGTGCAACACGAACTAGCGGGGGTTCCCTACGAGAGACCCAGTACTTC. This sequence encodes CAWSATRTSGGSLRETQYF.

This clone has only a few counts. The chain links TRBV10-2 to TRBJ1-1; 7 bases align to TRBD1. The CDR3 length is 12 residues. Losses at the gene ends were 4 bases for V and 11 bases for J; bases not matched to a gene: 7. CDR1 and CDR2 (germline): WSHSY, SAAADI. The CDR3 region is CASSGQGGGAFF. As DNA, the CDR3 is TGCGCCAGCAGTGGACAGGGCGGGGGGGCTTTCTTT.

The chain carries TRBV28 and TRBJ1-5; D is possibly TRBD1 (5 bases). Looked up from germline, CDR1 is MDHEN and CDR2 is SYDVKM. The CDR3 is 19 amino acids. The V gene lost 2 bases and the J gene lost 3 bases, with 23 bases spanning the gap. The CDR3 sequence: CASSLIAGILPGINQPQHF. The CDR3 DNA reads TGTGCCAGCAGTTTAATCGCAGGGATCCTACCAGGGATCAATCAGCCCCAGCATTTT.

The chain recombines TRBV2 with TRBJ1-1; possibly TRBD1 for D (6 bases). The CDR3 runs 16 residues. CDR1 and CDR2 (germline): SNHLY, FYNNEI. Trimming removed 4 bases from V and 5 bases from J, with 20 bases in between. The CDR3 spells CASSAEAGDYGTEAFF. In nucleotides, the CDR3 is TGTGCCAGCAGTGCGGAGGCAGGGGATTATGGGACTGAAGCTTTCTTT.

This clone has just one count. The chain couples TRBV29-1 to TRBJ2-7; tentative D call: TRBD1 (5 bases). Germline V lookup: CDR1 SQVTM, CDR2 ANQGSEA. This CDR3 contains 12 residues. CDR3 bases: TGCAGTGCAGCTGACAGTACCTACGAGCAGTACTTC. Its translation: CSAADSTYEQYF.

The chain has TRBV11-2 and TRBJ1-2; tentative D call: TRBD1 (6 bases). The germline gives CDR1 SGHAT, CDR2 FQNNGV. This CDR3 has 15 amino acids. V was shortened by 7 bases and J by 6 bases, with 21 bases between the two germline ends. The CDR3 DNA follows: TGTGCCAGCATTCCTCAGGGCGGGGGCTTGGATGGCTACACCTTC. Amino acids: CASIPQGGGLDGYTF.

V gene TRBV11-2 combines with J gene TRBJ2-7; the D is unclear. Trimming stripped 0 bases from V and 2 bases from J, with 2 bases between. The CDR3 has 12 amino acids. Germline assignment: CDR1 SGHAT and CDR2 FQNNGV. Here the CDR3 DNA reads TGTGCCAGCAGCTTAGACACCTACGAGCAGTACTTC. Translating gives CASSLDTYEQYF.

This clone was detected a few times. V is TRBV2 and J is TRBJ2-1; TRBD2 matches 8 bases. The CDR3 is 14 amino acids. V shed 6 bases and J 9 bases; nucleotides not matched to a gene: 10. Germline loops: CDR1 SNHLY, CDR2 FYNNEI. The CDR3 region has the DNA TGTGCCAGCAGGATGGACGCGGGGGGACCTGAGCAGTTCTTC. It yields the protein CASRMDAGGPEQFF.

The V call is TRBV5-4, the J call TRBJ2-1, with 8 bases lining up with TRBD2. V gave up 1 base and J gave up 6 bases; unmatched junction bases: 9. CDR1 is SGHNT and CDR2 is YYREEE in the germline V gene (reference sequence). The CDR3 is 16 residues long. CDR3 DNA sequence: TGTGCCAGCAGCTTGAGCGGGGGCATAGACATCAATGAGCAGTTCTTC. Translation gives CASSLSGGIDINEQFF.

This chain joins TRBV28 and TRBJ2-7; maybe TRBD1 (6 bases). V lost 9 bases and J 7 bases, leaving 19 bases between the germline ends. CDR3 length: 13 amino acids. CDR1 is MDHEN and CDR2 is SYDVKM in the germline V gene. The CDR3, as DNA: TGTGCCAGTAAAGGGGGTGCCAGAGGGGAGCAGTACTTC. It codes for CASKGGARGEQYF.